What follows are 27 T cell receptor beta chains derived from one specimen sequenced in a study of cytomegalovirus exposure and HLA in healthy donors. PCR amplification relied on 60 Vbeta primers (plus 13 Jbeta primers). Assay: immunoSEQ multiplex PCR; the TCRdb copy retains only in-frame clones and omits some. The table has approximately 180,000 clones, roughly 70% seen once. Sequenced input: PBMCs. The source is a woman under 40 in good health and CMV-seronegative.

This clone turned up a few times. The rearrangement links TRBV7-6 to TRBJ2-6, with D possibly matching TRBD1 (6 bases). The CDR3 sequence is 17 residues long. Germline V lookup: CDR1 SGHVS, CDR2 FNYEAQ. Trimming removed 5 bases from V and 1 base from J, with 15 bases in between. This chain's CDR3 is CASSPGVLRSGANVLTF. CDR3 nucleotides: TGTGCCAGCAGCCCAGGGGTATTGAGGTCTGGGGCCAACGTCCTGACTTTC.

This clone appeared a few times. This rearrangement joins TRBV10-3 to TRBJ1-6, with D perhaps matching TRBD1 (5 bases). Trimming cost V 1 base and J 8 bases, with 12 bases left between them. This CDR3 spans 15 amino acids. Germline loops: CDR1 ENHRY, CDR2 SYGVKD. The CDR3 nucleotides are TGTGCCATCAGTGAGTTAGGGGTAGAAGATTCACCCCTCCACTTT. This codes for CAISELGVEDSPLHF.

The rearrangement uses TRBV18 and TRBJ1-3; no firm D call. The CDR3 is made up of 14 amino acids. Germline V lookup: CDR1 KGHSH, CDR2 LQKENI. Trimming took 5 bases from V and 1 from J, leaving 9 bases between them. CDR3: CASSSSGSGNTIYF. The CDR3 bases are TGTGCCAGCTCATCCTCGGGATCTGGAAACACCATATATTTT.

The chain joins TRBV5-1 to TRBJ1-6; D remains ambiguous. CDR1 and CDR2 from the germline V gene are SGHRS and YFSETQ. The CDR3 is 15 amino acids. Deletions cut 2 bases from V and 5 bases from J, with 11 bases between. The CDR3 bases are TGCGCCAGCAGCTTCGCCGGGATAAATAATTCACCCCTCCACTTT. Translated: CASSFAGINNSPLHF.

The chain joins TRBV27 to TRBJ2-1; 7 nucleotides agree with TRBD2. The germline V gene has CDR1 MNHEY and CDR2 SMNVEV (reference sequence). After removal of 5 bases from V and 4 bases from J, the junction contained 8 bases not matched to a gene. This CDR3 is 15 amino acids long. The CDR3: CASSRDLGGYNEQFF. CDR3 DNA: TGTGCCAGCAGTCGGGACTTGGGGGGGTACAATGAGCAGTTCTTC.

The J gene is TRBJ1-5, the V gene TRBV27, with no clear D. Germline CDR1 reads MNHEY; CDR2 reads SMNVEV (reference sequence). Trimming took off 3 bases at V and 0 bases at J, with 6 bases between the two ends. The CDR3 is 14 residues long. The CDR3 DNA follows: TGTGCCAGCAGTTTGAGCAATAGCAATCAGCCCCAGCATTTT. This sequence encodes CASSLSNSNQPQHF.

This clone showed up just a few times. This chain joins TRBV11-3 and TRBJ2-3, with a possible D match to TRBD1 (6 bases). Per germline, CDR1 SGHNT and CDR2 YENEEA. CDR3 size: 13 residues. Deletions cut 4 bases from V and 2 bases from J, with 7 bases between. In nucleotides, the CDR3 is TGTGCCAGCAGCTGGGACACCACAGATACGCAGTATTTT. The encoded protein is CASSWDTTDTQYF.

The rearrangement joins TRBV30 to TRBJ1-6, with TRBD1 identical over 9 bases. From germline, CDR1 is GTSNPN and CDR2 SVGIG (reference sequence). The CDR3 extends over 12 amino acids. The CDR3 is CALDRGNSPLHF. The DNA for the CDR3 is TGTGCTTTGGACAGGGGAAATTCACCCCTCCACTTT.

In its sample, this clone was seen a few times. V and J are TRBV7-6 and TRBJ2-7; D possibly corresponds to TRBD1 (5 bases). The CDR3 is 12 amino acids. Deletions cut 5 bases from V and 7 bases from J, with 12 bases between. In germline, CDR1 is SGHVS, CDR2 FNYEAQ. The CDR3 here is CASSPLRGEQYF. DNA for the CDR3: TGTGCCAGCAGCCCTCTTAGGGGTGAGCAGTACTTC.

A note on this clone: An end of the junction differs from the germline gene, which may be a read error. This chain connects TRBV7-9 to TRBJ1-1; D might be TRBD1 (6 bases). Germline lookup yields CDR1 SEHNR and CDR2 FQNEAQ (reference sequence). This CDR3 is built from 16 residues. In DNA form, the CDR3 reads TGTTCCAGCAGCTTATTCGCAACGTACAGGGCTACTGAAGCTTTCTTT. The encoded protein is CSSSLFATYRATEAFF.

The rearrangement joins TRBV19 to TRBJ1-5; a weak D match, TRBD1 (6 bases). V was pared by 5 bases and J by 6 bases, with 11 bases between. The CDR3 sequence is 13 residues long. Germline V gene lookup returns CDR1 LNHDA and CDR2 SQIVND (reference sequence). Here the CDR3 DNA reads TGTGCCAGTAGTTTTCAGGACAGTCAGCCCCAGCATTTT. As protein: CASSFQDSQPQHF.

This clone was seen once. The rearrangement links TRBV7-6 to TRBJ2-3, with 7 bases matching TRBD2. Trimming cost V 3 bases and J 2 bases; bases outside gene matches: 8. Germline CDR1 reads SGHVS; CDR2 reads FNYEAQ. The CDR3 is 16 residues long. CDR3 loop: CASSLGPSGFTDTQYF. The CDR3 nucleotides read TGTGCCAGCAGCTTGGGGCCTAGCGGATTCACAGATACGCAGTATTTT. The complete variable domain, with remaining parts taken from reference TRBV7-6 and TRBJ2-3, reads GAGVSQSPRYKVTKRGQDVALRCDPISGHVSLYWYRQALGQGPEFLTYFNYEAQQDKSGLPNDRFSAERPEGSISTLTIQRTEQRDSAMYRCASSLGPSGFTDTQYFGPGTRLTVL.

The rearrangement uses TRBV4-1 and TRBJ1-5; D is ambiguous. Germline assignment: CDR1 MGHRA and CDR2 YSYEKL. V dropped 5 bases and J dropped 6 bases, with 8 bases sitting between them. There are 12 residues in the CDR3. The CDR3 DNA sequence: TGCGCCAGCAGCTTCGGAGGTCAGCCCCAGCATTTT. Translated, it gives CASSFGGQPQHF.

This chain joins TRBV4-2 and TRBJ2-1, with TRBD2 identical over 12 bases. The germline V gene encodes CDR1 LGHNA and CDR2 YNFKEQ. The ends lost 0 bases at V and 10 bases at J; junction bases unmatched: 16. This CDR3 is built from 19 residues. This CDR3 reads CASSQDWNEGLAGFREQFF. The CDR3 coding sequence is TGTGCCAGCAGCCAAGATTGGAATGAAGGACTAGCGGGATTTCGGGAGCAGTTCTTC.

This chain joins TRBV9 and TRBJ1-1; tentatively, D is TRBD1 (5 bases). The CDR3 extends over 15 amino acids. The V end was cut by 4 bases, the J end by 5 bases, with 18 bases between. Germline V gene sequence: CDR1 SGDLS, CDR2 YYNGEE. As DNA, the CDR3 is TGTGCCAGCAGCCCCAGGCGGGGACGGCGGACTGAAGCTTTCTTT. The encoded protein is CASSPRRGRRTEAFF. Based on the CDR3 plus reference TRBV9 and TRBJ1-1, the full variable domain is DSGVTQTPKHLITATGQRVTLRCSPRSGDLSVYWYQQSLDQGLQFLIQYYNGEERAKGNILERFSAQQFPDLHSELNLSSLELGDSALYFCASSPRRGRRTEAFFGQGTRLTVV.

The V gene is TRBV7-2, the J gene TRBJ2-7; 10 positions agree with TRBD1. The V and J ends lost 4 bases and 3 bases, in that order; junction bases with no gene match: 3. This CDR3 comprises 14 residues. From germline, CDR1 is SGHTA and CDR2 FQGNSA. The chain's CDR3 is CASSSTGGFYEQYF. Here the CDR3 DNA reads TGTGCCAGCAGCTCGACAGGGGGCTTCTACGAGCAGTACTTC.

The rearrangement links TRBV5-1 to TRBJ1-2; D is unclear. The CDR3 covers 14 residues. V was trimmed by 1 base and J by 8 bases, leaving 15 bases between them. Germline V lookup: CDR1 SGHRS, CDR2 YFSETQ. Here the CDR3 DNA reads TGCGCCAGCAGCTTGCCGGGAGGTGCGGACGGCTACACCTTC. Encoded protein: CASSLPGGADGYTF.

The gene calls are TRBV30 and TRBJ2-5; tentatively, D is TRBD1 (6 bases). The J call may be mistaken, given a closer DNA end match to TRBJ2-7. This CDR3 region has 16 residues. Germline CDR1 reads GTSNPN; CDR2 reads SVGIG (reference sequence). The CDR3 DNA reads as TGTGCCTGGAGTGTTTACAGGGTTGGCCTCTCCTACGAGCAGTACTTC. Protein: CAWSVYRVGLSYEQYF.

This clone has more than one count but fewer than ten. The chain combines TRBV5-1 with TRBJ1-4; the match to TRBD1 covers 8 bases. Trimming cost V 5 bases and J 9 bases; bases outside gene matches: 12. There are 15 residues in the CDR3. Germline CDR1 is SGHRS and CDR2 is YFSETQ. The CDR3 coding sequence is TGCGCCAGCAGGGCGGACAGGGTCGCTCCGAAAAAACTGTTTTTT. Amino acid sequence: CASRADRVAPKKLFF.

The rearrangement uses TRBV19 and TRBJ1-2; a possible D gene is TRBD1 (5 bases). The CDR3 has 13 residues. In germline, CDR1 is LNHDA, CDR2 SQIVND (reference sequence). Trimming took 2 bases from V and 8 from J, leaving 12 bases between them. CDR3 sequence (DNA): TGTGCCAGTAGTATATCGGGCAGGGAAGGCTACACCTTC. Residues: CASSISGREGYTF.

This chain uses TRBV6-6 with TRBJ1-4, with 7 bases fitting TRBD1. Per the germline V gene, CDR1 is MNHNY and CDR2 is SVGAGI (reference sequence). Germline trimming cut 2 bases from V and 3 bases from J; bases unmatched to any gene: 6. The CDR3 spans 16 residues. The CDR3 DNA sequence: TGTGCCAGCAGTTACCTCTCTAGGGGGCCTAATGAAAAACTGTTTTTT. Translated: CASSYLSRGPNEKLFF.

V and J are TRBV6-4 and TRBJ1-4; D unresolved. Germline lookup yields CDR1 MRHNA and CDR2 SNTAGT. V was shortened by 7 bases and J by 2 bases, with 14 bases between the two germline ends. The CDR3 extends over 15 amino acids. CDR3 sequence (DNA): TGTGCCAGCATCTCTCTACGTGCCACTAATGAAAAACTGTTTTTT. It yields the protein CASISLRATNEKLFF.

The chain uses TRBV19 and TRBJ1-2, with 11 bases that match TRBD1. Germline-derived CDR1 and CDR2 are LNHDA and SQIVND (reference sequence). After removal of 3 bases from V and 8 bases from J, the junction contained 5 bases not matched to a gene. The CDR3 loop spans 14 amino acids. The CDR3 nucleotides read TGTGCCAGTAGTATCTCCGGGACAGGGGGGGGCTACACCTTC. Translating gives CASSISGTGGGYTF.

The genes are TRBV18 and TRBJ2-7; the D gene is possibly TRBD1 (6 bases). Trimming took 3 bases from V and 0 from J, leaving 12 bases between them. Per the germline V gene, CDR1 is KGHSH and CDR2 is LQKENI. The CDR3 consists of 15 residues. In DNA, the CDR3 is TGTGCCAGCTCACCCAACAGGGCAAGCTCCTACGAGCAGTACTTC. This sequence encodes CASSPNRASSYEQYF.

The table lists this clone with a count of one. The genes are TRBV6-1 and TRBJ1-5; tentative D call: TRBD1 (5 bases). The CDR3 is 16 residues long. Trimming removed 4 bases at V and 0 bases at J, with 13 bases between. Germline loops: CDR1 MNHNS, CDR2 SASEGT. The CDR3 coding sequence is TGTGCCAGCAGTGCCCCCCGGGGGAATAGCAATCAGCCCCAGCATTTT. It codes for CASSAPRGNSNQPQHF.

The rearrangement joins TRBV4-2 to TRBJ2-3, with 7 bases that match TRBD2. Germline trimming cut 3 bases from V and 0 bases from J; bases unmatched to any gene: 6. Germline loops: CDR1 LGHNA, CDR2 YNFKEQ. The CDR3 loop spans 16 amino acids. The CDR3 loop reads CASSHATSVSTDTQYF. DNA for the CDR3: TGTGCCAGCAGCCACGCAACTAGCGTTAGCACAGATACGCAGTATTTT.

This clone was found once. The V call is TRBV27, the J call TRBJ2-1; D unclear. V shed 0 bases and J shed 8 bases, with 5 bases lying between them. The CDR3 sequence is 12 residues long. Germline CDR1 is MNHEY and CDR2 is SMNVEV (reference sequence). In DNA form, the CDR3 reads TGTGCCAGCAGTTTATCCCCTTATGAGCAGTTCTTC. Amino acids: CASSLSPYEQFF.